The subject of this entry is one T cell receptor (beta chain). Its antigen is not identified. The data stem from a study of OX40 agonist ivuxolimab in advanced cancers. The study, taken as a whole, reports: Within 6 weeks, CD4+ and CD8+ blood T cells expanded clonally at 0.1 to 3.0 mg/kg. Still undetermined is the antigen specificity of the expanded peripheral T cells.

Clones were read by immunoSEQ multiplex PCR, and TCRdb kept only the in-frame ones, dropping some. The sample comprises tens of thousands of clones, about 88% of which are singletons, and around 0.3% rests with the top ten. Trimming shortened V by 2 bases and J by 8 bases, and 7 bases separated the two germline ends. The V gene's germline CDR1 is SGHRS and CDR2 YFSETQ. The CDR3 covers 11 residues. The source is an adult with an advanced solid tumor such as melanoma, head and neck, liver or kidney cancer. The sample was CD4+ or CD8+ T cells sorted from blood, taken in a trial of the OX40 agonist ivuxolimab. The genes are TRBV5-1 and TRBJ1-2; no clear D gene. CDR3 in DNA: TGCGCCAGCAGCTTCTCCGGGGGCTACACCTTC. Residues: CASSFSGGYTF.